This T cell receptor beta chain was identified in a study of cytomegalovirus exposure and HLA in healthy donors. The CDR3 loop spans 14 amino acids. CDR1 is SGHNT, CDR2 YYREEE, per germline (reference sequence). V shed 4 bases, J shed 4 bases, and the junction held 6 bases outside the gene matches. Amplification used 60 Vbeta primers and 13 Jbeta primers. Method: immunoSEQ multiplex PCR; TCRdb's copy keeps in-frame clones and lacks some. This sample has over 80,000 clones; 60% to 75% occur once, and the top ten carry around an eighth. As concerns this clone: Its target is unknown.

Findings and limits, study-wide: What a later analysis reportedly showed was that an Asian-associated ancestry cluster had fewer N-insertions than the roughly 670-donor mean. TCR beta V- and J-gene trimming, according to a later analysis, was linked to a missense DCLRE1C variant.

Samples came from healthy bone marrow donors. This rearrangement joins TRBV5-4 to TRBJ2-7; 9 nucleotides line up with TRBD1. The sequencing sample was made of PBMCs. This clonotype was obtained from a woman in her 70s in good health and CMV-seropositive. The CDR3 nucleotides are TGTGCCAGCAGCGGGGGACAGGGAAGATACGAGCAGTACTTC. Amino acids: CASSGGQGRYEQYF.